This is a list of T cell receptor beta chains from one sample in a study of CD8 T cells in Susac syndrome. TCRdb independently ran MiXCR on the immunoSEQ multiplex PCR reads; one entry per CDR3 protein. The sample shows about 120,000 distinct CDR3 sequences, around 94% of them seen only once. Sample: CD8+ T cells from PBMCs. The source is a human donor with Susac syndrome. The CDR3 runs from the conserved cysteine through the conserved F or W. The order of the fields is J gene, D gene, clone size, V gene, CDR3 protein, CDR3 DNA. D genes are given only for firm matches. Some rows have no size entry. The others give once, few or many, or a class for an expanded clone.

j_call: TRBJ1-2; d_call: TRBD1; clone_size: once; v_call: TRBV20-1; cdr3_aa: CSAKDPRGLDYGYTF; cdr3_nt: TGCAGTGCTAAAGACCCCAGGGGGTTAGACTATGGCTACACCTTC
j_call: TRBJ1-1; d_call: .; clone_size: .; v_call: TRBV7-9; cdr3_aa: CASSLGFGEGTEAFF; cdr3_nt: TGTGCCAGCAGCTTGGGGTTCGGGGAGGGCACTGAAGCTTTCTTT
j_call: TRBJ2-7; d_call: .; clone_size: .; v_call: TRBV4-1; cdr3_aa: CASSQDVSGPYEQYF; cdr3_nt: TGCGCCAGCAGCCAAGACGTTAGCGGCCCCTACGAGCAGTACTTC
j_call: TRBJ2-3; d_call: TRBD2; clone_size: .; v_call: TRBV7-3; cdr3_aa: CASSPRTSGRRNTQYF; cdr3_nt: TGTGCCAGCAGCCCCCGGACTAGCGGGAGGAGGAATACGCAGTATTTT
j_call: TRBJ1-2; d_call: TRBD1; clone_size: .; v_call: TRBV27; cdr3_aa: CASTSGQGTHTF; cdr3_nt: TGTGCCAGCACCTCAGGACAGGGAACCCACACCTTC
j_call: TRBJ2-4; d_call: .; clone_size: .; v_call: TRBV20-1; cdr3_aa: CSAPYRGEAKNIQYF; cdr3_nt: TGCAGTGCCCCTTATAGGGGGGAGGCCAAAAACATTCAGTACTTC
j_call: TRBJ2-1; d_call: TRBD2; clone_size: once; v_call: TRBV30; cdr3_aa: CAGESGLAGYNEQFF; cdr3_nt: TGTGCTGGAGAGTCGGGACTAGCGGGATACAATGAGCAGTTCTTC
j_call: TRBJ2-7; d_call: .; clone_size: .; v_call: TRBV24-1; cdr3_aa: CATSDLRGDEQYF; cdr3_nt: TGTGCCACCAGTGATTTAAGGGGGGACGAGCAGTACTTC
j_call: TRBJ2-3; d_call: .; clone_size: .; v_call: TRBV29-1; cdr3_aa: CSVGAQPRSTDTQYF; cdr3_nt: TGCAGCGTTGGGGCCCAGCCCCGGAGCACAGATACGCAGTATTTT
j_call: TRBJ2-5; d_call: TRBD2; clone_size: .; v_call: TRBV2; cdr3_aa: CASGGEGETQYF; cdr3_nt: TGTGCCAGCGGCGGGGAGGGGGAGACCCAGTACTTC
j_call: TRBJ1-2; d_call: .; clone_size: .; v_call: TRBV11-2; cdr3_aa: CASSLDVFREGSFYGYTF; cdr3_nt: TGTGCCAGCAGCTTAGACGTTTTCCGGGAGGGAAGTTTCTATGGCTACACCTTC
j_call: TRBJ2-3; d_call: TRBD2; clone_size: .; v_call: TRBV5-6; cdr3_aa: CASSQDGGGADTQYF; cdr3_nt: TGTGCCAGCAGCCAGGATGGCGGGGGGGCAGATACGCAGTATTTT
j_call: TRBJ2-3; d_call: .; clone_size: .; v_call: TRBV14; cdr3_aa: CASSANRVTQYF; cdr3_nt: TGTGCCAGCAGCGCGAACAGGGTAACGCAGTATTTT
j_call: TRBJ2-7; d_call: .; clone_size: once; v_call: TRBV6-5; cdr3_aa: CASSSSGDSHEQYF; cdr3_nt: TGTGCCAGCAGTTCTTCTGGGGACTCCCACGAGCAGTACTTC
j_call: TRBJ1-1; d_call: .; clone_size: once; v_call: TRBV6-5; cdr3_aa: CASSYLGNTEAFF; cdr3_nt: TGTGCCAGCAGTTACTTGGGGAACACTGAAGCTTTCTTT
j_call: TRBJ2-7; d_call: .; clone_size: once; v_call: TRBV3-1; cdr3_aa: CASSQRDQGLPYEQYF; cdr3_nt: TGTGCCAGCAGCCAACGAGATCAGGGGCTCCCCTACGAGCAGTACTTC
j_call: TRBJ2-5; d_call: TRBD2; clone_size: .; v_call: TRBV20-1; cdr3_aa: CSAISGGAGETQYF; cdr3_nt: TGCAGTGCTATTAGCGGGGGGGCGGGAGAGACCCAGTACTTC
j_call: TRBJ2-1; d_call: .; clone_size: .; v_call: TRBV30; cdr3_aa: CAGGDGTYNEQFF; cdr3_nt: TGTGCCGGAGGGGACGGAACCTACAATGAGCAGTTCTTC
j_call: TRBJ2-5; d_call: .; clone_size: .; v_call: TRBV4-2; cdr3_aa: CASSQGEGGGIGETQYF; cdr3_nt: TGTGCCAGCAGCCAAGGTGAAGGTGGCGGGATTGGAGAGACCCAGTACTTC
j_call: TRBJ2-5; d_call: TRBD2; clone_size: once; v_call: TRBV3-1; cdr3_aa: CASSHPPSGQETQYF; cdr3_nt: TGTGCCAGCAGCCATCCCCCTAGCGGTCAAGAGACCCAGTACTTC
j_call: TRBJ2-7; d_call: .; clone_size: .; v_call: TRBV27; cdr3_aa: CASSLTGGKYEQYF; cdr3_nt: TGTGCCAGCAGTTTGACCGGGGGCAAATACGAGCAGTACTTC
j_call: TRBJ1-5; d_call: TRBD1; clone_size: .; v_call: TRBV6-2/TRBV6-3; cdr3_aa: CASTGTENQPQHF; cdr3_nt: TGTGCCAGTACCGGGACAGAGAATCAGCCCCAGCATTTT
j_call: TRBJ1-2; d_call: TRBD1; clone_size: .; v_call: TRBV20-1; cdr3_aa: CSGGGSYGYTF; cdr3_nt: TGCAGTGGAGGGGGCAGCTATGGCTACACCTTC
j_call: TRBJ2-1; d_call: .; clone_size: .; v_call: TRBV4-1; cdr3_aa: CASSQSGGSYNEQFF; cdr3_nt: TGCGCCAGCAGCCAATCCGGGGGTTCCTACAATGAGCAGTTCTTC
j_call: TRBJ1-1; d_call: .; clone_size: once; v_call: TRBV14; cdr3_aa: CASSQQSGPRTGAFF; cdr3_nt: TGTGCCAGCAGCCAGCAATCGGGACCCCGAACGGGAGCTTTCTTT
j_call: TRBJ1-5; d_call: .; clone_size: once; v_call: TRBV30; cdr3_aa: CAWSGDSNQPQHF; cdr3_nt: TGTGCCTGGAGTGGGGACAGCAATCAGCCCCAGCATTTT
j_call: TRBJ2-1; d_call: TRBD1; clone_size: .; v_call: TRBV12-5; cdr3_aa: CASGPIGGFLEQFF; cdr3_nt: TGTGCTAGTGGTCCGATAGGGGGCTTTCTTGAGCAGTTCTTC
j_call: TRBJ2-5; d_call: .; clone_size: .; v_call: TRBV12-3/TRBV12-4; cdr3_aa: CASSFHSGRQETQYF; cdr3_nt: TGTGCCAGCAGTTTTCATTCTGGGCGGCAAGAGACCCAGTACTTC
j_call: TRBJ1-1; d_call: TRBD1; clone_size: .; v_call: TRBV12-3/TRBV12-4; cdr3_aa: CASSPNATGFNTEAFF; cdr3_nt: TGTGCCAGCAGTCCCAACGCGACAGGGTTTAACACTGAAGCTTTCTTT
j_call: TRBJ1-1; d_call: .; clone_size: .; v_call: TRBV29-1; cdr3_aa: CSVEGGTTNEAFF; cdr3_nt: TGCAGCGTTGAGGGCGGGACAACGAATGAAGCTTTCTTT
j_call: TRBJ2-1; d_call: TRBD1; clone_size: .; v_call: TRBV27; cdr3_aa: CASSLGQGNEQFF; cdr3_nt: TGTGCCAGCAGTTTGGGACAGGGCAATGAGCAGTTCTTC
j_call: TRBJ2-1; d_call: .; clone_size: .; v_call: TRBV15; cdr3_aa: CATSRAREYNEQFF; cdr3_nt: TGTGCCACCAGCAGAGCTCGGGAGTACAATGAGCAGTTCTTC